Listed here are 16 T cell receptor beta chains from one sample, sequenced in a study of response to subunit inactivated influenza vaccine. TCRdb redid the calling of the RT-PCR reads with MiXCR, one entry per CDR3 protein. The repertoire holds 700,000 to 900,000 distinct CDR3 sequences, over 20% seen once, with roughly a tenth in the top ten. The specimen was PBMCs from blood, collected around 5 days after vaccination. These receptors were obtained from a man between 45 and 60 years old who received an inactivated influenza vaccine.

Only a few counts were recorded for this clonotype. The rearrangement links TRBV28 to TRBJ2-7, with 9 bases aligning to TRBD1. Germline lookup yields CDR1 MDHEN and CDR2 SYDVKM. There are 14 residues in the CDR3. V was pared by 5 bases and J by 10 bases, with 12 bases of the junction left unmatched. The CDR3 region has the DNA TGTGCCAGCAGTCCCCCTCCGGGACAGGGACCACAGTACTTC. This sequence encodes CASSPPPGQGPQYF.

The J gene is TRBJ2-1, the V gene TRBV7-9; TRBD1 is a possible D gene (7 bases). The CDR3 is 17 amino acids. V was trimmed by 8 bases and J by 0 bases, leaving 20 bases between them. The germline gives CDR1 SEHNR, CDR2 FQNEAQ (reference sequence). The CDR3 here is CASGDRVGGDSYNEQFF. The CDR3 region has the DNA TGTGCCAGCGGCGACAGGGTTGGCGGGGACTCCTACAATGAGCAGTTCTTC.

This chain joins TRBV4-3 and TRBJ1-1; D uncertain. The CDR3 runs to 13 residues. The V and J ends lost 0 bases and 6 bases respectively, with 8 bases between them. CDR1 LGHNA and CDR2 YSLEER come from the germline V gene. For the CDR3, the DNA is TGCGCCAGCAGCCAAGATCGGGGATCTGAAGCTTTCTTT. It specifies CASSQDRGSEAFF.

This clonotype turned up a few times. CDR3 region: CASSPLDRRGYNEQFF. The CDR3 region has the DNA TGTGCCAGCAGCCCATTGGACAGGCGAGGGTACAATGAGCAGTTCTTC. The J gene is TRBJ2-1, the V gene TRBV7-2, with TRBD1 identical over 7 bases. Germline V gene sequence: CDR1 SGHTA, CDR2 FQGNSA. The J segment lost 4 bases and the V segment lost 5 bases, leaving 11 bases of the junction unmatched. This CDR3 region has 16 residues.

The chain has TRBV20-1 and TRBJ1-6, with D possibly being TRBD1 (6 bases). Germline V gene lookup returns CDR1 DFQATT and CDR2 SNEGSKA (reference sequence). The CDR3 extends over 14 amino acids. V shed 1 base and J shed 10 bases, with 14 bases lying between them. DNA for the CDR3: TGCAGTGCTAGAGTTGCTGCCAGGGGATCACCCCTCCACTTT. This encodes CSARVAARGSPLHF.

The genes are TRBV20-1 and TRBJ2-1; no reliable D call. This CDR3 spans 11 amino acids. V was cut by 5 bases and J by 4 bases, with 6 bases left in between. Germline CDR1 reads DFQATT; CDR2 reads SNEGSKA (reference sequence). Written as DNA, the CDR3 is TGCAGTGCTCCCTTGTACAATGAGCAGTTCTTC. Translating gives CSAPLYNEQFF.

This clonotype appeared many times. The chain uses TRBV5-1 and TRBJ1-1, with 10 bases identical to TRBD1. Germline V gene sequence: CDR1 SGHRS, CDR2 YFSETQ. This CDR3 is 13 amino acids long. Trimming cost V 7 bases and J 8 bases; bases outside gene matches: 8. The CDR3 DNA reads as TGCGCCAGCCACCCCAGGGACAGGGGAGAAGCTTTCTTT. Its translation: CASHPRDRGEAFF.

This clonotype was counted only a few times. This chain connects TRBV11-2 to TRBJ1-1; 7 bases map to TRBD1. CDR1 is SGHAT, CDR2 FQNNGV, per germline. V was clipped by 4 bases and J by 4 bases; unmatched bases: 6. The CDR3 spans 14 residues. The CDR3 DNA reads as TGTGCCAGCAGCTACGACAGGGTTGGCACTGAAGCTTTCTTT. Translation gives CASSYDRVGTEAFF.

The chain combines TRBV14 with TRBJ2-1; 12 bases map to TRBD2. Germline CDR1 SGHDN, CDR2 FVKESK. Unmatched junction bases numbered 8, after V lost 1 base and J lost 7 bases. The CDR3 is made up of 17 amino acids. Here the CDR3 DNA reads TGTGCCAGCAGCCAAGGAAGACTAGCGGGAGTGTGGAATGAGCAGTTCTTC. As protein: CASSQGRLAGVWNEQFF.

Only a few counts were recorded for this clonotype. The V gene is TRBV20-1, the J gene TRBJ2-3; D remains ambiguous. Germline V gives CDR1 DFQATT, CDR2 SNEGSKA (reference sequence). The CDR3 has 14 residues. V was shortened by 5 bases and J by 3 bases, with 15 bases between the two germline ends. CDR3 sequence (DNA): TGCAGTGCTCAATTGGGCTGGGTGACAGATACGCAGTATTTT. Translating it yields CSAQLGWVTDTQYF.

V is TRBV6-5 and J is TRBJ2-7; 13 positions agree with TRBD2. CDR1 and CDR2 (germline): MNHEY, SVGAGI. V was clipped by 4 bases and J by 2 bases; unmatched bases: 8. This CDR3 contains 17 residues. The CDR3 loop is CASSSLAGGQRTYEQYF. The CDR3 DNA reads as TGTGCCAGCAGTTCACTAGCGGGGGGGCAACGAACCTACGAGCAGTACTTC.

The rearrangement joins TRBV20-1 to TRBJ2-1; TRBD2 matches 7 bases. CDR3 length: 15 residues. J gave up 1 base and V 3 bases, and 6 bases lay outside the gene matches. Per germline, CDR1 DFQATT and CDR2 SNEGSKA (reference sequence). Here the CDR3 DNA reads TGCAGTGCTAGTGTGGGACTACCTTCCTACAATGAGCAGTTCTTC. Residues: CSASVGLPSYNEQFF.

The chain joins TRBV10-3 to TRBJ2-1, with 10 bases identical to TRBD2. Germline CDR1 is ENHRY and CDR2 is SYGVKD. CDR3 length: 16 amino acids. The ends lost 3 bases at V and 9 bases at J; junction bases unmatched: 11. CDR3 loop: CAISETPSGSRGEQFF. The DNA for the CDR3 is TGTGCCATCAGTGAAACACCTAGCGGGAGTCGGGGTGAGCAGTTCTTC.

The V and J genes are TRBV20-1 and TRBJ2-7; D is uncertain. The CDR3 totals 12 residues. CDR1 DFQATT and CDR2 SNEGSKA come from the germline V gene (reference sequence). V lost 8 bases to trimming and J lost 3 bases, with 14 bases between them. The CDR3 sequence is CSFGSNVYEQYF. DNA of the CDR3: TGCAGTTTTGGATCGAATGTCTACGAGCAGTACTTC.

The chain carries TRBV18 and TRBJ2-5; possible D gene TRBD1, 5 bases. The V and J ends lost 4 bases and 3 bases respectively, with 9 bases between them. Looked up from germline, CDR1 is KGHSH and CDR2 is LQKENI. The CDR3 contains 13 residues. CDR3 region: CASSRAREETQYF. The CDR3 DNA reads TGTGCCAGCTCACGGGCCAGGGAAGAGACCCAGTACTTC.

This clonotype was seen a handful of times. V gene TRBV5-1 combines with J gene TRBJ1-2; D remains ambiguous. Germline V gene sequence: CDR1 SGHRS, CDR2 YFSETQ. The CDR3 totals 15 residues. Trimming took 0 bases from V and 2 from J, leaving 11 bases between them. Here the CDR3 DNA reads TGCGCCAGCAGCTTGGCCCCGGGGTCGAACTATGGCTACACCTTC. Translation gives CASSLAPGSNYGYTF.